These 30 T cell receptor beta chains originate from one sample sequenced in a study of shared clonotypes between healthy human individuals. Data came from immunoSEQ multiplex PCR; TCRdb stores just in-frame clones and leaves some out. The sample lists roughly 1 million clones; approximately 80% were seen once. Sequencing was done on a sample of memory CD4+ T cells from PBMCs. Noted subset: CD45RA-negative fraction. The receptors originated from a man younger than 35 in good health. Some clones in this sample may be carry-over from other donors' samples.

This clone has a handful of counts. This rearrangement joins TRBV5-8 to TRBJ2-5; no reliable D call. Germline CDR1 is SGHTS and CDR2 is YDEGEE. V was cut by 2 bases and J by 5 bases, with 10 bases left in between. CDR3 length equals 13 residues. CDR3: CASSLAPVETQYF. The CDR3 DNA follows: TGTGCCAGCAGCTTAGCACCGGTGGAGACCCAGTACTTC.

As for this clone: Given a much more abundant clone one base away, this may be a read error. Other nucleotide sequences in the sample specify the same CDR3. The rearrangement links TRBV7-3 to TRBJ2-2; D unresolved. CDR3 length: 12 residues. V lost 2 bases and J 6 bases, leaving 4 bases between the germline ends. Germline V gene lookup returns CDR1 SGHTA and CDR2 FQGTGA. CDR3 loop: CASSLAPGELFF. The DNA for the CDR3 is TGTGCCAGCAGCTTAGCCCCCGGGGAGCTGTTTTTT.

V usage is TRBV7-2 and J usage is TRBJ2-7, with D possibly being TRBD2 (6 bases). The V end lost 3 bases, the J end lost 8 bases, and 14 bases lay between the germline ends. The germline V gene encodes CDR1 SGHTA and CDR2 FQGNSA. The CDR3 is 13 amino acids. The CDR3 loop is CASSFETRGKQYF. The CDR3 region has the DNA TGTGCCAGCAGCTTCGAGACTAGAGGCAAGCAGTACTTC.

This chain links TRBV5-4 with TRBJ2-5, with a weak D call TRBD1 (5 bases). Germline-derived CDR1 and CDR2 are SGHNT and YYREEE (reference sequence). The germline V and J ends were trimmed by 0 bases and 2 bases, with 14 bases remaining between them. The CDR3 contains 16 residues. The CDR3 DNA sequence: TGTGCCAGCAGCTTGGATCCAGGGTCAGTACAAGAGACCCAGTACTTC. Translation: CASSLDPGSVQETQYF. Complete variable domain (other parts from reference TRBV5-4 and TRBJ2-5): ETGVTQSPTHLIKTRGQQVTLRCSSQSGHNTVSWYQQALGQGPQFIFQYYREEENGRGNFPPRFSGLQFPNYSSELNVNALELDDSALYLCASSLDPGSVQETQYFGPGTRLLVL.

The chain carries TRBV9 and TRBJ2-3; 14 bases are a match to TRBD2. V lost 4 bases to trimming and J lost 0 bases; unmatched junction nucleotides: 7. Germline V CDR1 and CDR2: SGDLS, YYNGEE. CDR3 length equals 18 residues. The CDR3 is CASSSTGTSGGSTDTQYF. In DNA, the CDR3 is TGTGCCAGCAGCTCCACCGGGACTAGCGGGGGTAGCACAGATACGCAGTATTTT.

The V call is TRBV20-1, the J call TRBJ2-7; D perhaps matches TRBD2 (6 bases). CDR1 is DFQATT and CDR2 is SNEGSKA in the germline V gene (reference sequence). CDR3 size: 10 residues. With 6 bases removed from V and 9 bases from J, the gap between germline ends came to 12 bases. This CDR3 is CSAGMEGQYF. In DNA form, the CDR3 reads TGCAGTGCCGGAATGGAGGGGCAGTACTTC.

On this clone itself: It may be a read error: a sequence one base away is much more abundant. This same CDR3 is encoded by further DNA sequences in the sample. This chain links TRBV28 with TRBJ1-2; 9 bases line up with TRBD1. Germline CDR1 is MDHEN and CDR2 is SYDVKM. Losses at the gene ends were 5 bases for V and 5 bases for J; bases not matched to a gene: 0. The CDR3 has 12 amino acids. CDR3 loop: CASSDRGYGYTF. In DNA, the CDR3 is TGTGCCAGCAGTGACAGGGGGTATGGCTACACCTTC.

This rearrangement joins TRBV28 to TRBJ2-7, with D possibly matching TRBD1 (5 bases). The CDR3 has 14 amino acids. The V end was cut by 6 bases, the J end by 6 bases, with 18 bases between. CDR1 and CDR2 from the germline V gene are MDHEN and SYDVKM. CDR3 DNA: TGTGCCAGCAGCCGCCAGAATGGGGCCTCCGAGCAGTACTTC. This codes for CASSRQNGASEQYF.

This clone was found a few times. In DNA form, the CDR3 reads TGTGCCAGTAGTATACTGGACCGGAACCCCTTCTTC. This encodes CASSILDRNPFF. The chain joins TRBV19 to TRBJ2-1; D remains unclear. The CDR3 is 12 amino acids. Germline-derived CDR1 and CDR2 are LNHDA and SQIVND (reference sequence). V lost 2 bases and J 16 bases, leaving 15 bases between the germline ends.

The chain joins TRBV5-1 to TRBJ2-5, with 7 nucleotides matching TRBD1. Germline V gene sequence: CDR1 SGHRS, CDR2 YFSETQ. V lost 4 bases to trimming and J lost 7 bases; unmatched junction nucleotides: 10. The CDR3 runs 14 residues. The CDR3 region has the DNA TGCGCCAGCAGCCTACAGGGGAATGGCGCGACCCAGTACTTC. It codes for CASSLQGNGATQYF.

This chain links TRBV28 with TRBJ2-6, with D perhaps being TRBD1 or TRBD2 (5 bases each). CDR3 length equals 15 residues. The V gene's germline CDR1 is MDHEN and CDR2 SYDVKM. Between the trimmed V and J ends, which lost 6 bases and 1 base, there was a span of 10 bases. The CDR3 coding sequence is TGTGCCAGCAGCCCCTGGGGGTCTGGGGCCAACGTCCTGACTTTC. Its protein product is CASSPWGSGANVLTF. Variable domain in full (rest from reference TRBV28 and TRBJ2-6): DVKVTQSSRYLVKRTGEKVFLECVQDMDHENMFWYRQDPGLGLRLIYFSYDVKMKEKGDIPEGYSVSREKKERFSLILESASTNQTSMYLCASSPWGSGANVLTFGAGSRLTVL.

The rearrangement uses TRBV2 and TRBJ2-6; possible D gene TRBD2, 5 bases. V shed 7 bases and J shed 1 base, with 11 bases lying between them. The germline V gene has CDR1 SNHLY and CDR2 FYNNEI. CDR3 length: 15 amino acids. This CDR3 is CASNRERSGANVLTF. CDR3 in DNA: TGTGCCAGCAATAGGGAGCGGTCTGGGGCCAACGTCCTGACTTTC.

This sequence joins TRBV4-3 and TRBJ2-7; TRBD1 matches at 9 bases. The CDR3 totals 19 residues. V lost 4 bases to trimming and J lost 0 bases; unmatched junction nucleotides: 16. Per the germline V gene, CDR1 is LGHNA and CDR2 is YSLEER. Here the CDR3 reads CASSPHVLGMTGGSYEQYF. The CDR3 nucleotides read TGCGCCAGCAGCCCGCACGTATTGGGGATGACAGGGGGCTCCTACGAGCAGTACTTC.

V is TRBV11-2 and J is TRBJ1-2, with 8 bases aligning to TRBD1. V gave up 5 bases and J gave up 8 bases; unmatched junction bases: 10. The CDR3 covers 14 residues. The germline gives CDR1 SGHAT, CDR2 FQNNGV. The CDR3 loop reads CASSLSSGGHGYTF. CDR3 bases: TGTGCCAGCAGCCTCTCTTCAGGGGGCCACGGCTACACCTTC.

V is TRBV7-2 and J is TRBJ1-1, with D maybe TRBD1 (5 bases). The V gene's germline CDR1 is SGHTA and CDR2 FQGNSA. The V and J ends lost 2 bases and 3 bases respectively, with 13 bases between them. The CDR3 covers 15 residues. The CDR3 here is CASSLFMGRDTEAFF. CDR3 nucleotide sequence: TGTGCCAGCAGCTTATTTATGGGGCGGGACACTGAAGCTTTCTTT.

This chain uses TRBV27 with TRBJ2-1; TRBD2 matches 7 bases. This CDR3 is 13 amino acids long. V dropped 3 bases and J dropped 5; count of bases not matched to a gene: 1. CDR1 is MNHEY and CDR2 is SMNVEV in the germline V gene (reference sequence). DNA for the CDR3: TGTGCCAGCAGTTTCCGGGGGGACAATGAGCAGTTCTTC. This encodes CASSFRGDNEQFF.

This clone is a singleton in its sample. The chain recombines TRBV7-2 with TRBJ2-7; TRBD1 agrees at 8 bases. CDR3 length: 15 amino acids. CDR1 SGHTA and CDR2 FQGNSA come from the germline V gene. V trimming: 5 bases; J trimming: 3 bases; junction bases outside the gene matches: 9. CDR3 coding DNA: TGTGCCAGCAGCCCTTGGACAGGGACGGGCTACGAGCAGTACTTC. Protein product: CASSPWTGTGYEQYF.

This clone has ten or more counts. The rearrangement uses TRBV23-1 and TRBJ2-3; 14 positions agree with TRBD2. TRBV23-1 is classed as an ORF, of uncertain function. Trimming removed 0 bases from V and 0 bases from J; junction bases left unmatched: 14. The CDR3 extends over 22 amino acids. CDR3 DNA: TGCGCCAGCAGTCAATCGGAGGGGCCAGGGACTAGCGGGAGAGTTAGCACAGATACGCAGTATTTT. The encoded protein is CASSQSEGPGTSGRVSTDTQYF.

The chain is built from TRBV15 and TRBJ2-3, with D possibly being TRBD1 or TRBD2 (5 bases each). Per the germline V gene, CDR1 is LNHNV and CDR2 is YYDKDF (reference sequence). The germline V and J ends were trimmed by 0 bases and 6 bases, with 16 bases remaining between them. The CDR3 has 16 residues. The CDR3 loop is CATSRDRRERADTQYF. The DNA of the CDR3 is TGTGCCACCAGCAGAGATCGCAGGGAGCGCGCGGATACGCAGTATTTT.

The V gene is TRBV5-1, the J gene TRBJ2-7, with D unresolved. Germline values: CDR1 SGHRS, CDR2 YFSETQ. Trimming removed 4 bases at V and 3 bases at J, with 20 bases between. This CDR3 contains 16 residues. CDR3 amino acids: CASSPTPDPSDYEQYF. The CDR3 coding sequence is TGCGCCAGCAGCCCGACTCCGGACCCTTCCGACTACGAGCAGTACTTC.

The chain combines TRBV19 with TRBJ1-5; maybe TRBD1 (5 bases). Germline V gives CDR1 LNHDA, CDR2 SQIVND (reference sequence). V dropped 1 base and J dropped 10 bases, with 17 bases sitting between them. There are 15 residues in the CDR3. The DNA for the CDR3 is TGTGCCAGTAGTATAGTGGAGGCAGGGCCTGGACCCCAGCATTTT. Amino acid sequence: CASSIVEAGPGPQHF.

This clone was seen more than once but under ten times. The chain links TRBV27 to TRBJ1-1; no reliable D call. V lost 3 bases to trimming and J lost 5 bases, with 10 bases between them. Germline lookup yields CDR1 MNHEY and CDR2 SMNVEV (reference sequence). The CDR3 runs to 13 residues. CDR3 residues: CASSFDFKTEAFF. The CDR3 DNA is TGTGCCAGCAGTTTTGATTTTAAAACTGAAGCTTTCTTT.

This sequence joins TRBV15 and TRBJ2-5; D possibly corresponds to TRBD2 (7 bases). This CDR3 has 13 amino acids. The V gene lost 3 bases and the J gene lost 5 bases, with 10 bases spanning the gap. Germline V gives CDR1 LNHNV, CDR2 YYDKDF (reference sequence). This chain's CDR3 is CATSSGGRETQYF. In DNA, the CDR3 is TGTGCCACCAGCAGCGGGGGGCGGGAGACCCAGTACTTC.

The chain uses TRBV5-4 and TRBJ2-1, with TRBD2 identical over 7 bases. V lost 1 base to trimming and J lost 4 bases; unmatched junction nucleotides: 8. The CDR3 sequence is 16 residues long. Germline values: CDR1 SGHNT, CDR2 YYREEE (reference sequence). CDR3 sequence (DNA): TGTGCCAGCAGCTTGTTGGCGGGAGCGAGATACAATGAGCAGTTCTTC. It encodes CASSLLAGARYNEQFF. The full variable domain, in which reference TRBV5-4 and TRBJ2-1 provide the parts outside the CDR3, is ETGVTQSPTHLIKTRGQQVTLRCSSQSGHNTVSWYQQALGQGPQFIFQYYREEENGRGNFPPRFSGLQFPNYSSELNVNALELDDSALYLCASSLLAGARYNEQFFGPGTRLTVL.

The chain links TRBV13 to TRBJ2-5; 8 bases match TRBD1. Judging by the DNA end, TRBJ2-7 fits better; the J call may be wrong. The germline CDR1 and CDR2 sequences are PRHDT and FYEKMQ (reference sequence). The CDR3 consists of 12 residues. The CDR3 spells CASSSDRGEQYF. CDR3 nucleotides: TGTGCCAGCAGTTCCGACAGGGGCGAGCAGTACTTC.

This clone has at least ten counts. V and J are TRBV5-1 and TRBJ2-3, with D possibly being TRBD1 or TRBD2 (6 bases each). Trimming took 4 bases from V and 5 from J, leaving 17 bases between them. The germline gives CDR1 SGHRS, CDR2 YFSETQ. The CDR3 length is 15 residues. The CDR3 DNA reads as TGCGCCAGCAGCCCTAATCCGGGGGCAGAAGATACGCAGTATTTT. This gives the protein CASSPNPGAEDTQYF. Variable domain in full (rest from reference TRBV5-1 and TRBJ2-3): KAGVTQTPRYLIKTRGQQVTLSCSPISGHRSVSWYQQTPGQGLQFLFEYFSETQRNKGNFPGRFSGRQFSNSRSEMNVSTLELGDSALYLCASSPNPGAEDTQYFGPGTRLTVL.

This clone occurred a few times. A far larger clone is one base from this, pointing to a likely read error. Different DNA sequences within this sample yield the same CDR3. This chain uses TRBV6-1 with TRBJ1-1; D gene ambiguous. Trimming cost V 8 bases and J 1 base, with 5 bases left between them. CDR1 and CDR2 (germline): MNHNS, SASEGT. CDR3 length: 11 residues. The CDR3 sequence is CASGRNTEAFF. The CDR3 DNA is TGTGCCAGCGGGAGGAACACTGAAGCTTTCTTT.

This clone was counted only a few times. The chain links TRBV5-5 to TRBJ2-7, with TRBD1 identical over 7 bases. The length of the CDR3 is 15 residues. Losses at the gene ends were 4 bases for V and 3 bases for J; bases not matched to a gene: 10. CDR1 and CDR2 (germline): SGHKS, YYEKEE (reference sequence). The CDR3 coding sequence is TGTGCCAGCAGCACCTCCGGGACAGTAGGCTACGAGCAGTACTTC. Protein sequence: CASSTSGTVGYEQYF. Complete variable domain (other parts from reference TRBV5-5 and TRBJ2-7): DAGVTQSPTHLIKTRGQQVTLRCSPISGHKSVSWYQQVLGQGPQFIFQYYEKEERGRGNFPDRFSARQFPNYSSELNVNALLLGDSALYLCASSTSGTVGYEQYFGPGTRLTVT.

This clone was picked up one time. The CDR3 loop is CASRGGAPTEAFF. Here the CDR3 DNA reads TGCGCCAGCAGAGGTGGGGCGCCCACTGAAGCTTTCTTT. V is TRBV5-1 and J is TRBJ1-1; a possible D gene is TRBD1 (5 bases). Germline V gives CDR1 SGHRS, CDR2 YFSETQ. This CDR3 spans 13 amino acids. V lost 5 bases to trimming and J lost 4 bases, with 12 bases between them.

For this clone: The identical CDR3 is also encoded by other nucleotide sequences in the sample. V gene TRBV18 combines with J gene TRBJ1-5; 7 bases fit TRBD1. V lost 5 bases to trimming and J lost 7 bases; unmatched junction nucleotides: 5. CDR1 KGHSH and CDR2 LQKENI come from the germline V gene. There are 13 residues in the CDR3. The CDR3 sequence is CASSEGTEQPQHF. CDR3 sequence (DNA): TGTGCCAGCTCAGAAGGGACAGAACAGCCCCAGCATTTT.